The present T cell receptor beta chain was sequenced within a study of blood T cell repertoires in COVID-19. Produced via immunoSEQ multiplex PCR; TCRdb's table is partial and in-frame only. The sample lists about 250,000 clones, 70% to 90% seen once, with 3.5% to 4.5% in the top ten. Germline V gene lookup returns CDR1 SNHLY and CDR2 FYNNEI. This CDR3 has 15 amino acids. Trimming removed 5 bases at V and 0 bases at J, with 8 bases between. Enrolled through a virtual design, the participants were between roughly 18 and 95 years of age and came from 24 US areas. This clone was counted once. The sequencing input was PBMCs or T cells enriched from blood (not recorded which). The sequence was collected from a woman in her thirties who had recovered from COVID-19. This chain links TRBV2 with TRBJ1-6; D remains unclear. Written as DNA, the CDR3 is TGTGCCAGCAGTCCCGATAGCTCCTATAATTCACCCCTCCACTTT. Translated: CASSPDSSYNSPLHF.